This passage covers 30 T cell receptor beta chains from one sample sequenced in a study of shared T cell receptors in the human thymus (TCRdb year 2021). Receptor libraries were prepared by the immunoSEQ multiplex PCR assay. TCRdb obtained this table from immuneACCESS and retained in-frame rearrangements with V and J assigned. These tables miss some clones; where compared with another copy, unresolved V genes account for less than half of the shortfall, and the remainder is unexplained. The sample contains roughly 700,000 clones, around nine tenths of them found a single time. Together, the top ten hold 0.0095% to 0.012% of the sample. The same data also went into a second study, on human thymus T cells.

Input material: thymocytes. The receptors come from a boy under two years old with a congenital heart defect. Donor details come from another sample of the same person, matched by shared clones.

The chain links TRBV4-3 to TRBJ2-2; the D gene is possibly TRBD2 (6 bases). Germline-derived CDR1 and CDR2 are LGHNA and YSLEER. Between the trimmed V and J ends, which lost 0 bases and 3 bases, there was a span of 11 bases. The CDR3 contains 16 residues. In DNA form, the CDR3 reads TGCGCCAGCAGCCAAGATTCACTAGCCTACACCGGGGAGCTGTTTTTT. This encodes CASSQDSLAYTGELFF.

In DNA, the CDR3 is TGCAGCGTGTGGAAGCGGGAGGTCCTCGGAGGTCCCGGGGAGCTGTTTTTT. This codes for CSVWKREVLGGPGELFF. The chain joins TRBV29-1 to TRBJ2-2; 9 positions match TRBD2. The ends lost 6 bases at V and 6 bases at J; junction bases unmatched: 17. The germline gives CDR1 SQVTM, CDR2 ANQGSEA. The CDR3 runs 17 residues.

This sequence joins TRBV7-9 and TRBJ2-6; TRBD1 might be the D (6 bases). Trimming left V 5 bases short and J 0 bases short, with 20 bases between. This CDR3 region has 19 residues. Germline-derived CDR1 and CDR2 are SEHNR and FQNEAQ (reference sequence). CDR3 amino acids: CASSHTYKRTVSGANVLTF. The CDR3 region has the DNA TGTGCCAGCAGCCACACCTACAAACGGACAGTCTCTGGGGCCAACGTCCTGACTTTC.

The V gene is TRBV10-1, the J gene TRBJ2-3; no clear D gene. Per germline, CDR1 WNHNN and CDR2 SYGVQD (reference sequence). V was clipped by 2 bases and J by 5 bases, with 14 bases between them. This CDR3 has 15 amino acids. The DNA of the CDR3 is TGCGCCAGCAGTGAGGGTCACCCCCTAGGAGATACGCAGTATTTT. As protein: CASSEGHPLGDTQYF.

In this sample, this clone turned up a few times. The rearrangement uses TRBV4-3 and TRBJ1-2, with 7 bases fitting TRBD1. Germline CDR1 is LGHNA and CDR2 is YSLEER. This CDR3 region has 15 residues. Trimming at V came to 0 bases and at J to 2 bases, leaving 3 bases not matched to a gene. CDR3 residues: CASSQEAGGNYGYTF. CDR3 DNA: TGCGCCAGCAGCCAAGAGGCAGGGGGAAACTATGGCTACACCTTC.

This clone has only one observation. The V gene is TRBV4-1, the J gene TRBJ2-7; 9 nucleotides align to TRBD1. Germline V gene lookup returns CDR1 MGHRA and CDR2 YSYEKL. CDR3 length: 14 residues. After removal of 0 bases from V and 5 bases from J, the junction contained 2 bases not matched to a gene. CDR3 in amino acids: CASSQEGQGDEQYF. The CDR3 DNA reads as TGCGCCAGCAGCCAAGAGGGACAGGGCGACGAGCAGTACTTC.

The chain is built from TRBV7-2 and TRBJ2-1, with a possible D match to TRBD2 (6 bases). The CDR3 sequence is 18 residues long. Germline assignment: CDR1 SGHTA and CDR2 FQGNSA. V lost 1 base and J lost 0, with 16 bases in between. The CDR3 reads CASSLGEERGFSYNEQFF. The CDR3 DNA sequence: TGTGCCAGCAGCTTAGGGGAGGAACGGGGGTTCTCCTACAATGAGCAGTTCTTC. Filled out from reference TRBV7-2 and TRBJ2-1, the complete variable domain reads GAGVSQSPSNKVTEKGKDVELRCDPISGHTALYWYRQSLGQGLEFLIYFQGNSAPDKSGLPSDRFSAERTGGSVSTLTIQRTQQEDSAVYLCASSLGEERGFSYNEQFFGPGTRLTVL.

The chain carries TRBV11-3 and TRBJ2-1, with TRBD1 matching over 8 bases. The V gene's germline CDR1 is SGHNT and CDR2 YENEEA. The CDR3 runs to 15 residues. Trimming removed 4 bases from V and 3 bases from J; junction bases left unmatched: 5. The CDR3 DNA sequence: TGTGCCAGCAGCTCCGGACAGGGCAGCTACAATGAGCAGTTCTTC. As protein: CASSSGQGSYNEQFF. The full variable domain, in which reference TRBV11-3 and TRBJ2-1 provide the parts outside the CDR3, is EAGVVQSPRYKIIEKKQPVAFWCNPISGHNTLYWYLQNLGQGPELLIRYENEEAVDDSQLPKDRFSAERLKGVDSTLKIQPAELGDSAVYLCASSSGQGSYNEQFFGPGTRLTVL.

The chain has TRBV29-1 and TRBJ2-4, with 8 bases identical to TRBD1. Germline trimming cut 2 bases from V and 9 bases from J; bases unmatched to any gene: 9. The CDR3 is 14 amino acids. Looked up from germline, CDR1 is SQVTM and CDR2 is ANQGSEA. This CDR3 reads CSVEKGDRGAIQYF. CDR3 nucleotides: TGCAGCGTTGAAAAAGGTGACAGGGGAGCCATTCAGTACTTC. The full variable domain, its missing parts supplied by reference TRBV29-1 and TRBJ2-4, is SAVISQKPSRDICQRGTSLTIQCQVDSQVTMMFWYRQQPGQSLTLIATANQGSEATYESGFVIDKFPISRPNLTFSTLTVSNMSPEDSSIYLCSVEKGDRGAIQYFGAGTRLSVL.

The chain couples TRBV6-5 to TRBJ2-3; D perhaps matches TRBD2 (5 bases). Trimming stripped 4 bases from V and 0 bases from J, with 8 bases between. This CDR3 region has 14 residues. CDR1 and CDR2 from the germline V gene are MNHEY and SVGAGI. In DNA form, the CDR3 reads TGTGCCAGCAGTTTTCGCGGGAGCACAGATACGCAGTATTTT. Its protein product is CASSFRGSTDTQYF.

This chain uses TRBV27 with TRBJ1-3, with a weak D call TRBD1 (6 bases). Germline V gene sequence: CDR1 MNHEY, CDR2 SMNVEV (reference sequence). Trimming shortened V by 5 bases and J by 3 bases, and 11 bases separated the two germline ends. There are 14 residues in the CDR3. CDR3 protein: CASSPQGFGNTIYF. CDR3 nucleotides: TGTGCCAGCAGTCCACAGGGATTTGGAAACACCATATATTTT.

The chain carries TRBV14 and TRBJ2-7, with D possibly being TRBD2 (6 bases). The CDR3 spans 15 residues. The V end was cut by 1 base, the J end by 5 bases, with 15 bases between. Germline lookup yields CDR1 SGHDN and CDR2 FVKESK. CDR3: CASSQGPTKRDEQYF. In nucleotides, the CDR3 is TGTGCCAGCAGCCAAGGCCCCACGAAGCGGGACGAGCAGTACTTC.

The J gene is TRBJ2-7, the V gene TRBV28; TRBD1 aligns across 7 bases. This CDR3 spans 15 amino acids. The V gene's germline CDR1 is MDHEN and CDR2 SYDVKM. J gave up 0 bases and V 3 bases, and 5 bases lay outside the gene matches. CDR3 amino acids: CASSFAQGSSYEQYF. CDR3 coding DNA: TGTGCCAGCAGTTTCGCACAGGGGTCCTCCTACGAGCAGTACTTC. The variable domain in full, with the rest retrieved from reference TRBV28 and TRBJ2-7, is DVKVTQSSRYLVKRTGEKVFLECVQDMDHENMFWYRQDPGLGLRLIYFSYDVKMKEKGDIPEGYSVSREKKERFSLILESASTNQTSMYLCASSFAQGSSYEQYFGPGTRLTVT.

The chain joins TRBV27 to TRBJ2-5, with 10 bases matching TRBD2. This CDR3 spans 18 amino acids. Germline V gene data show CDR1 as MNHEY and CDR2 as SMNVEV (reference sequence). The junction had 15 bases not matched to a gene; V was cut back by 5 bases and J by 3 bases. CDR3 protein: CASSIKDPSGRGKETQYF. The CDR3 bases are TGTGCCAGCAGTATAAAGGATCCCAGCGGGAGGGGAAAAGAGACCCAGTACTTC.

The chain links TRBV12-5 to TRBJ2-1, with TRBD2 matching 8 bases. The junction had 12 bases not matched to a gene; V was cut back by 1 base and J by 7 bases. Germline V CDR1 and CDR2: LGHNT, FRNRAP. The CDR3 has 17 amino acids. In nucleotides, the CDR3 is TGTGCTAGTGGTTTGGGAACACTAGCGGCCGCCCAGAATGAGCAGTTCTTC. This translates into CASGLGTLAAAQNEQFF.

The chain employs TRBV19 and TRBJ1-2; perhaps TRBD1 as D (5 bases). CDR1 LNHDA and CDR2 SQIVND come from the germline V gene (reference sequence). The CDR3 consists of 12 residues. The ends were cut back, 5 bases at V and 3 bases at J, with 7 bases in the middle. The CDR3, as DNA: TGTGCCAGTAGTGTGACAGACTATGGCTACACCTTC. Protein sequence: CASSVTDYGYTF.

This clone was counted a single time. V and J are TRBV19 and TRBJ2-2; D perhaps matches TRBD1 (6 bases). CDR1 is LNHDA, CDR2 SQIVND, per germline (reference sequence). This CDR3 region has 15 residues. V gave up 6 bases and J gave up 0 bases, with 11 bases separating them. Here the CDR3 reads CASSRDTANTGELFF. The CDR3 coding sequence is TGTGCCAGTAGCCGGGACACCGCGAACACCGGGGAGCTGTTTTTT. The full variable domain, completed using reference TRBV19 and TRBJ2-2, is DGGITQSPKYLFRKEGQNVTLSCEQNLNHDAMYWYRQDPGQGLRLIYYSQIVNDFQKGDIAEGYSVSREKKESFPLTVTSAQKNPTAFYLCASSRDTANTGELFFGEGSRLTVL.

The rearrangement joins TRBV6-6 to TRBJ1-4; tentative D call: TRBD1 (6 bases). The germline gives CDR1 MNHNY, CDR2 SVGAGI (reference sequence). Trimming removed 1 base from V and 7 bases from J, with 13 bases in between. CDR3 length: 15 residues. The CDR3 nucleotides are TGTGCCAGCAGTTACTGGGCAGGGGTTTCTGAAAAACTGTTTTTT. Translation: CASSYWAGVSEKLFF.

A few counts support this clone. This chain connects TRBV4-3 to TRBJ2-7, with 7 bases lining up with TRBD2. Germline CDR1 is LGHNA and CDR2 is YSLEER. Germline trimming cut 4 bases from V and 0 bases from J; bases unmatched to any gene: 12. The CDR3 consists of 17 residues. CDR3 DNA: TGCGCCAGCAGCCGGCAGCGGGATGGGCCCCACTCCTACGAGCAGTACTTC. Its translation is CASSRQRDGPHSYEQYF.

This chain joins TRBV14 and TRBJ2-1, with 11 bases matching TRBD2. The CDR3 is 16 residues long. V lost 1 base, J lost 9 bases, and 8 bases stayed unmatched. The germline V gene has CDR1 SGHDN and CDR2 FVKESK. CDR3 sequence reads: CASSQVETSGKGEQFF. The CDR3, as DNA: TGTGCCAGCAGCCAAGTGGAGACTAGCGGGAAAGGTGAGCAGTTCTTC.

Only one count was recorded for this clone. The chain links TRBV27 to TRBJ2-1; 15 bases are shared with TRBD2. This CDR3 has 16 amino acids. The ends lost 5 bases at V and 8 bases at J; junction bases unmatched: 7. CDR1 is MNHEY, CDR2 SMNVEV, per germline (reference sequence). Here the CDR3 DNA reads TGTGCCAGCAGTACTGGACTAGCGGGAGGGCCGGATGAGCAGTTCTTC. Its protein is CASSTGLAGGPDEQFF.

The chain combines TRBV6-1 with TRBJ2-5; D remains unclear. V shed 7 bases and J shed 5 bases, with 8 bases lying between them. Germline V gene sequence: CDR1 MNHNS, CDR2 SASEGT. The CDR3 loop spans 11 amino acids. CDR3 loop: CASKGRETQYF. CDR3 in DNA: TGTGCCAGCAAAGGCAGGGAGACCCAGTACTTC.

This chain links TRBV6-4 with TRBJ2-3, with 7 bases lining up with TRBD1. J was trimmed by 4 bases and V by 6 bases; bases with no gene match: 16. The CDR3 spans 17 residues. Per germline, CDR1 MRHNA and CDR2 SNTAGT. CDR3 in DNA: TGTGCCAGCAGCCCGACAGGGAAAGCTGGCAGTCCAGATACGCAGTATTTT. As protein: CASSPTGKAGSPDTQYF.

The chain has TRBV7-9 and TRBJ1-1; D call uncertain. With 3 bases removed from V and 4 bases from J, the gap between germline ends came to 12 bases. Per germline, CDR1 SEHNR and CDR2 FQNEAQ (reference sequence). The CDR3 totals 14 residues. The CDR3 DNA reads TGTGCCAGCAGCTTTTCGCAGGATGGCACTGAAGCTTTCTTT. Encoded protein: CASSFSQDGTEAFF.

The chain recombines TRBV29-1 with TRBJ1-1; D uncertain. CDR1 SQVTM and CDR2 ANQGSEA come from the germline V gene. This CDR3 region has 13 residues. V lost 4 bases and J lost 5, with 14 bases in between. CDR3 protein: CSVVQPAGTEAFF. The CDR3 nucleotides read TGCAGCGTTGTGCAACCCGCCGGGACTGAAGCTTTCTTT.

The chain couples TRBV27 to TRBJ2-7; the D is unclear. CDR1 and CDR2 from the germline V gene are MNHEY and SMNVEV (reference sequence). The CDR3 extends over 11 amino acids. Trimming shortened V by 11 bases and J by 6 bases, and 14 bases separated the two germline ends. The CDR3 here is CAWQYAGEQYF. The CDR3 region has the DNA TGTGCCTGGCAATATGCTGGCGAGCAGTACTTC.

CDR3 bases: TGTGCCAGCAGTGGTAGGACTAGCGGGAGTTTGGATGAGCAGTTCTTC. Its translation: CASSGRTSGSLDEQFF. The V and J genes are TRBV25-1 and TRBJ2-1; 13 nucleotides agree with TRBD2. With V trimmed by 4 bases and J by 8 bases, 8 bases remained unmatched. The CDR3 is 16 residues long. CDR1 and CDR2 from the germline V gene are MGHDK and SYGVNS.

This clone has just one count. The chain recombines TRBV6-1 with TRBJ1-1; no definite D call. The ends were cut back, 1 base at V and 3 bases at J, with 9 bases in the middle. Germline CDR1 is MNHNS and CDR2 is SASEGT. The CDR3 consists of 14 residues. The CDR3 DNA reads TGTGCCAGCAGTGAAGGGTGGGAGGACACTGAAGCTTTCTTT. Translation: CASSEGWEDTEAFF.

The gene calls are TRBV5-1 and TRBJ2-7, with 8 bases identical to TRBD2. Trimming cost V 1 base and J 5 bases; bases outside gene matches: 11. The CDR3 runs to 16 residues. Germline V lookup: CDR1 SGHRS, CDR2 YFSETQ. CDR3 coding DNA: TGCGCCAGCAGCTTGCTGCCGGGAGGGTCCAAGAACGAGCAGTACTTC. It encodes CASSLLPGGSKNEQYF.

This clone was detected a few times. This chain connects TRBV4-3 to TRBJ2-1, with 13 bases lining up with TRBD2. After removal of 0 bases from V and 7 bases from J, the junction contained 6 bases not matched to a gene. Looked up from germline, CDR1 is LGHNA and CDR2 is YSLEER. The CDR3 covers 17 residues. The CDR3 reads CASSQDRTSGRRNEQFF. DNA for the CDR3: TGCGCCAGCAGCCAAGATAGGACTAGCGGGAGACGTAATGAGCAGTTCTTC.